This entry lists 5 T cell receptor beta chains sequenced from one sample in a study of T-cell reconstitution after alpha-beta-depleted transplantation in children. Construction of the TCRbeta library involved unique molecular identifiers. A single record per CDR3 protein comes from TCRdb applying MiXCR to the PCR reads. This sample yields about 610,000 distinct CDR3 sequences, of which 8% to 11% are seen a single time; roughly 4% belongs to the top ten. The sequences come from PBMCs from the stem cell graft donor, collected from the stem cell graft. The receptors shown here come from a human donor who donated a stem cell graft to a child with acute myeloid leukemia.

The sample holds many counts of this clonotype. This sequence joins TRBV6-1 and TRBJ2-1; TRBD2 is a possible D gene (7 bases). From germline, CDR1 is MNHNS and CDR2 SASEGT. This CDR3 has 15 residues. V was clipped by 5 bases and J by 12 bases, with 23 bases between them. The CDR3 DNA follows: TGTGCCAGCAGTCTGGGTGTTGGGGGGGCATTTCGGCAGTTCTTC. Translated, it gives CASSLGVGGAFRQFF.

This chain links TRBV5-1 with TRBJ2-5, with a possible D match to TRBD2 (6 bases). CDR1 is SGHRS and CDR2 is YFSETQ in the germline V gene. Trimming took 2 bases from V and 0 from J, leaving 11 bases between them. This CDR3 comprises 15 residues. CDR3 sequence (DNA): TGCGCCAGCAGCTTTAGCGGCGTCTACCAAGAGACCCAGTACTTC. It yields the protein CASSFSGVYQETQYF.

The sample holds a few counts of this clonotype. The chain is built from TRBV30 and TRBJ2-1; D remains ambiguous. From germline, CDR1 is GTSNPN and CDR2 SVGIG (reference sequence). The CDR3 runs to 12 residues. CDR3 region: CAFRPSYNEQFF. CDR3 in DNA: TGTGCTTTCAGACCCTCCTACAATGAGCAGTTCTTC.

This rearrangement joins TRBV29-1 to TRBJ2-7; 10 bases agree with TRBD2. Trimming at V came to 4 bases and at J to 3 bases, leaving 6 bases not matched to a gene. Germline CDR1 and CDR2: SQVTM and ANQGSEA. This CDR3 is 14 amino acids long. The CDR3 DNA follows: TGCAGCGTTGCGTTCTCTAGCGGGAGCTACGAGCAGTACTTC. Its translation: CSVAFSSGSYEQYF.

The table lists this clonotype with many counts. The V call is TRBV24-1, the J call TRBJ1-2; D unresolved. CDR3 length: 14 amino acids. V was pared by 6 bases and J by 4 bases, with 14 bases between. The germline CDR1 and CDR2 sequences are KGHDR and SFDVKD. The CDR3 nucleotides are TGTGCCACCAGTCCGGGTGTTCTCGGCTATGGCTACACCTTC. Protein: CATSPGVLGYGYTF.